This TCR beta chain comes out of a study of shared clonotypes between healthy human individuals. CDR3 length: 16 residues. Germline lookup yields CDR1 MGHRA and CDR2 YSYEKL. The trim removed 3 bases at V and 8 bases at J, leaving 12 bases unmatched. Only CD45RO-negative cells positively selected for CCR7 counted as naive CD8 cells, so terminally differentiated effector memory CD45RA+ cells were excluded. General study results and limits: Compared with clonotypes that all four donors shared, non-shared clonotypes had lower generation probabilities. Four donors shared approximately 5% of their naive CD4 clonotypes.

About this clone itself: Its cognate antigen is unknown.

Sequencing was performed with immunoSEQ multiplex PCR; in TCRdb, only in-frame clones are kept and a portion is missing. The table lists around 2,000,000 clones, roughly 95% of them singletons. The sample taken for sequencing was naive CD8+ T cells sorted from blood. The V call is TRBV4-1, the J call TRBJ1-4, with 7 positions matching TRBD1. The receptor was isolated from a man aged 18 to 29 in good health. The DNA for the CDR3 is TGCGCCAGCAGCCAGGGACAACAGGGGACTGGGGAAAAACTGTTTTTT. Encoded protein: CASSQGQQGTGEKLFF.